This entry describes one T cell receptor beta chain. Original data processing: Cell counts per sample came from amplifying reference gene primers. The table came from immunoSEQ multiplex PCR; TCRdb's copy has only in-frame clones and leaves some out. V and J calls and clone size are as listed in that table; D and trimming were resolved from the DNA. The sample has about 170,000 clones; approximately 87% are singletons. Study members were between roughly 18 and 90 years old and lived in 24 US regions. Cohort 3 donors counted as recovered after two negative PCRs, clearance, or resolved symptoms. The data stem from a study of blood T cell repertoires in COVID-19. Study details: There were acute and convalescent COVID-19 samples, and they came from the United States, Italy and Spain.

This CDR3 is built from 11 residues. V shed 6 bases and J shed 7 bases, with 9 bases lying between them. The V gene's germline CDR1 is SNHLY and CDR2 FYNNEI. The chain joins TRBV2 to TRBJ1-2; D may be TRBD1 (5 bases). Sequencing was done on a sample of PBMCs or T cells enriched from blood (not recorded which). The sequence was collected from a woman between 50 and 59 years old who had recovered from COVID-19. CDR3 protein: CASRVRVGYTF. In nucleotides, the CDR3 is TGTGCCAGCAGGGTCAGGGTTGGCTACACCTTC.